The 9 T cell receptor beta chains reported below all come from one sample, sequenced in a study of T cells after somatic rescue of genetic block. Profiling relied on immunoSEQ multiplex PCR, and the TCRdb table lists in-frame clones only, not all of them. The repertoire holds around 100,000 clones, with about nine tenths as singletons. The sample was peripheral blood mononuclear cells (PBMCs). The receptors here all came from a woman younger than 30.

The chain carries TRBV5-8 and TRBJ1-3, with D tentatively TRBD1 (5 bases). The germline V and J ends were trimmed by 0 bases and 7 bases, with 14 bases remaining between them. From germline, CDR1 is SGHTS and CDR2 YDEGEE. The CDR3 has 15 residues. For the CDR3, the DNA is TGTGCCAGCAGCTTGGGGTGGGGGATCCGGAACACCATATATTTT. This gives the protein CASSLGWGIRNTIYF.

The gene calls are TRBV6-6 and TRBJ2-3, with 7 bases that match TRBD1. The V gene end was trimmed by 6 bases and the J gene end by 5 bases; junction bases not matched to a gene: 11. CDR1 and CDR2 (germline): MNHNY, SVGAGI (reference sequence). The CDR3 runs to 15 residues. CDR3 nucleotide sequence: TGTGCCAGCAGATTGGGGCAGGGGGTGGTAGATACGCAGTATTTT. It yields the protein CASRLGQGVVDTQYF.

V and J are TRBV5-1 and TRBJ1-1; 7 bases are shared with TRBD1. This CDR3 contains 14 residues. Germline CDR1 is SGHRS and CDR2 is YFSETQ. V lost 4 bases and J lost 1; bases outside the gene matches: 4. The CDR3 sequence: CASSPTGRNTEAFF. DNA for the CDR3: TGCGCCAGCAGCCCGACAGGGAGGAACACTGAAGCTTTCTTT. Together with reference TRBV5-1 and TRBJ1-1, the CDR3 gives the full variable domain: KAGVTQTPRYLIKTRGQQVTLSCSPISGHRSVSWYQQTPGQGLQFLFEYFSETQRNKGNFPGRFSGRQFSNSRSEMNVSTLELGDSALYLCASSPTGRNTEAFFGQGTRLTVV.

The chain has TRBV4-2 and TRBJ2-5; no clear D. CDR1 is LGHNA and CDR2 is YNFKEQ in the germline V gene. The CDR3 is 15 residues long. V lost 4 bases to trimming and J lost 2 bases, with 14 bases between them. CDR3 DNA sequence: TGTGCCAGCAGCCCCATTACTGCAGTTCAAGAGACCCAGTACTTC. Encoded protein: CASSPITAVQETQYF.

The genes are TRBV18 and TRBJ1-4; 7 nucleotides agree with TRBD1. Germline CDR1 reads KGHSH; CDR2 reads LQKENI. This CDR3 has 15 amino acids. V lost 3 bases and J lost 9; bases outside the gene matches: 10. CDR3 bases: TGTGCCAGCTCACCCGAGGGGGCCGCTACGAAAAAACTGTTTTTT. Translated: CASSPEGAATKKLFF.

The chain couples TRBV7-2 to TRBJ2-2, with TRBD1 matching over 7 bases. This CDR3 has 15 residues. V shed 5 bases, J shed 0 bases, and the junction held 3 bases outside the gene matches. CDR1 is SGHTA and CDR2 is FQGNSA in the germline V gene. In DNA form, the CDR3 reads TGTGCCAGCAGCCGGGACAGCACGAACACCGGGGAGCTGTTTTTT. Translation gives CASSRDSTNTGELFF.

This chain uses TRBV11-2 with TRBJ1-4, with 9 positions matching TRBD1. Germline assignment: CDR1 SGHAT and CDR2 FQNNGV. The CDR3 runs 14 residues. V lost 3 bases, J lost 7 bases, and 3 bases stayed unmatched. CDR3 residues: CASSFSQGAEKLFF. The CDR3 bases are TGTGCCAGCAGCTTTTCACAGGGGGCTGAAAAACTGTTTTTT.

The genes are TRBV6-5 and TRBJ1-3; D not certain. Looked up from germline, CDR1 is MNHEY and CDR2 is SVGAGI. The CDR3 covers 12 residues. For the CDR3, the DNA is TGTGCAAGTAGTGGATCTGGAAACACCATATATTTT. Its translation: CASSGSGNTIYF.

V and J are TRBV10-3 and TRBJ2-5; D is uncertain. The ends were cut back, 3 bases at V and 0 bases at J, with 14 bases in the middle. The germline gives CDR1 ENHRY, CDR2 SYGVKD. This CDR3 spans 16 amino acids. The CDR3 sequence is CAISEGGPGYQETQYF. The CDR3 DNA reads TGTGCCATCAGTGAAGGCGGACCCGGATACCAAGAGACCCAGTACTTC.